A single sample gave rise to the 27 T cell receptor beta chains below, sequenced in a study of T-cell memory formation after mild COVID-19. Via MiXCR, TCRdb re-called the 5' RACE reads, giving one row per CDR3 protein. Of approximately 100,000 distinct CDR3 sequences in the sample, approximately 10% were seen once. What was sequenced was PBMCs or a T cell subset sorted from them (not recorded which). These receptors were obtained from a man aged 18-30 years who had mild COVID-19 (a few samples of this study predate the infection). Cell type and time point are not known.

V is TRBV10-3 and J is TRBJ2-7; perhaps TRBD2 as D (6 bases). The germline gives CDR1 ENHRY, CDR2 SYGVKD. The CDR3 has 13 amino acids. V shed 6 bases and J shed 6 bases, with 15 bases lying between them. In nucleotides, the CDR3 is TGTGCCATCAGCCTAGGACTATCGAGCGAGCAGTACGTC. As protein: CAISLGLSSEQYV.

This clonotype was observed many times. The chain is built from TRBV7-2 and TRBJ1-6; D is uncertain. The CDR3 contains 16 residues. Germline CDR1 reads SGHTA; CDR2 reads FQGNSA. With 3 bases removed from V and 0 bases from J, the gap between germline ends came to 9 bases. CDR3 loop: CASSLVESSYNSPLHF. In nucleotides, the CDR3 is TGTGCCAGCAGCTTGGTCGAGAGCTCCTATAATTCACCCCTCCACTTT.

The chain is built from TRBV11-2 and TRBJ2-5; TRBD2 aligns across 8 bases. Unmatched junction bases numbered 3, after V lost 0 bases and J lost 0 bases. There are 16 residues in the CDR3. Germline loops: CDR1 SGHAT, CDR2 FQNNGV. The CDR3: CASSLEPAGDQETQYF. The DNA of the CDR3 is TGTGCCAGCAGCTTAGAGCCAGCGGGGGACCAAGAGACCCAGTACTTC.

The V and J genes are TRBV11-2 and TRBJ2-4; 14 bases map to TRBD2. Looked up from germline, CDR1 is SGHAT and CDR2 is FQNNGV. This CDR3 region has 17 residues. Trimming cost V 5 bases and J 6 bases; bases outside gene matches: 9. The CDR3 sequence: CASSIGTSGGPGNIQYF. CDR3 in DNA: TGTGCCAGCAGCATAGGGACTAGCGGGGGCCCTGGAAACATTCAGTACTTC.

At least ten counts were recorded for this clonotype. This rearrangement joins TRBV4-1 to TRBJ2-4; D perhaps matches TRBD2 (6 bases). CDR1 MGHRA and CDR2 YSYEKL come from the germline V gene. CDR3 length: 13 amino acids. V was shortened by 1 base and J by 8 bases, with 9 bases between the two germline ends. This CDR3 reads CASSQGGGDIQYF. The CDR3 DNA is TGCGCCAGCAGCCAAGGCGGAGGGGACATTCAGTACTTC.

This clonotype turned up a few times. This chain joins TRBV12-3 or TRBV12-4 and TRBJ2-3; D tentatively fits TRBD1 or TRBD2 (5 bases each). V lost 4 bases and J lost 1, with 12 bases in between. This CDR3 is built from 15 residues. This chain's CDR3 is CASSSGATGTDTQYF. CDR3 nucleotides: TGTGCCAGCAGTTCCGGGGCGACAGGCACAGATACGCAGTATTTT.

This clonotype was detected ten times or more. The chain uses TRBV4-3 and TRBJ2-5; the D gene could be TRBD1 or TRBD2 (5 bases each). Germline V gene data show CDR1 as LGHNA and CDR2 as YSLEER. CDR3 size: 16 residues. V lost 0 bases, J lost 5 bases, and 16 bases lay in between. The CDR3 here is CASSQEVRGAWETQYF. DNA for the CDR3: TGCGCCAGCAGCCAAGAAGTACGGGGCGCATGGGAGACCCAGTACTTC.

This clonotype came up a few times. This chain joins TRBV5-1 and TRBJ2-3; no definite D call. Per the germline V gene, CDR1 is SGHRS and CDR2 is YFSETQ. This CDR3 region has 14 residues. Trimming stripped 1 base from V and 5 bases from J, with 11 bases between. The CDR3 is CASSLSSPGDTQYF. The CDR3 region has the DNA TGCGCCAGCAGCTTGAGTAGTCCGGGAGATACGCAGTATTTT. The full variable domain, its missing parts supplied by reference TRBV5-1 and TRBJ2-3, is KAGVTQTPRYLIKTRGQQVTLSCSPISGHRSVSWYQQTPGQGLQFLFEYFSETQRNKGNFPGRFSGRQFSNSRSEMNVSTLELGDSALYLCASSLSSPGDTQYFGPGTRLTVL.

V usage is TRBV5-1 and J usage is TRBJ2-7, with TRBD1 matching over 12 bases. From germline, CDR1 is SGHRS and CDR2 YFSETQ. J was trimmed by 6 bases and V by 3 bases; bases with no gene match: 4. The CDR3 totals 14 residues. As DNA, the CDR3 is TGCGCCAGCAGCTCCGGGACAGGGGGCGCCGAGCAGTACGTC. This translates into CASSSGTGGAEQYV.

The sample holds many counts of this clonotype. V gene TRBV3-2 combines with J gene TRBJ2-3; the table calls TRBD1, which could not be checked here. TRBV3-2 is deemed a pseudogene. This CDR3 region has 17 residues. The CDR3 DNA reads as TGTGCCAGCAGCCAACACCTCGGGACAGGGGGAGCCGATACGCAGTATTTT. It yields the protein CASSQHLGTGGADTQYF.

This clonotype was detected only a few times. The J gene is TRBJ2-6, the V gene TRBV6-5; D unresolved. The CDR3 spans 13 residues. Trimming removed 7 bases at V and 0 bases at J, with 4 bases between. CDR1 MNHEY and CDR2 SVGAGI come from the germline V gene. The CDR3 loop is CASTRSGANVLTF. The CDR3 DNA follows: TGTGCCAGCACCCGCTCTGGGGCCAACGTCCTGACTTTC.

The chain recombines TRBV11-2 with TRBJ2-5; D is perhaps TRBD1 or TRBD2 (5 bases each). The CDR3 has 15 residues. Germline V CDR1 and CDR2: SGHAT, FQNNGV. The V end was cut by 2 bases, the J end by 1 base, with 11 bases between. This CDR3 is CASSLFPGPQETQYF. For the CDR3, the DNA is TGTGCCAGCAGCTTATTTCCGGGACCCCAAGAGACCCAGTACTTC.

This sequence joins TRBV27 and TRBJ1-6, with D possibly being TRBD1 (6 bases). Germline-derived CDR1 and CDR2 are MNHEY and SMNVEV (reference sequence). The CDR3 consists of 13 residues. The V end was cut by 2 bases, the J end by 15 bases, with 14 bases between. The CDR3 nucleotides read TGTGCCAGCAGTTTAGGACAGTCACATCTCCTCCACTTT. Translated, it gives CASSLGQSHLLHF.

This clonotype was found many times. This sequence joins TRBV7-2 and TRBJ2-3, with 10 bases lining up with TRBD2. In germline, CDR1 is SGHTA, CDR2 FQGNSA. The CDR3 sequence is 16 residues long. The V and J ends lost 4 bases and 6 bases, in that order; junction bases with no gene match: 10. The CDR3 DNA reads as TGTGCCAGCAGCTGGGGTGCTAGCGGGGGTGGGGATACGCAGTATTTT. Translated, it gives CASSWGASGGGDTQYF.

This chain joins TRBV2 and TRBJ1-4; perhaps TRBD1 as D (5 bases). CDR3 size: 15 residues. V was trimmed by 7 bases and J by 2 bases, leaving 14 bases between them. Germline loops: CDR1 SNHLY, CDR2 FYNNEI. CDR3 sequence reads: CASTGGRTTNEKLFF. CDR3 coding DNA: TGTGCCAGCACCGGGGGAAGGACCACTAATGAAAAACTGTTTTTT. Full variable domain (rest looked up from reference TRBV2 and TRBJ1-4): EPEVTQTPSHQVTQMGQEVILRCVPISNHLYFYWYRQILGQKVEFLVSFYNNEISEKSEIFDDQFSVERPDGSNFTLKIRSTKLEDSAMYFCASTGGRTTNEKLFFGSGTQLSVL.

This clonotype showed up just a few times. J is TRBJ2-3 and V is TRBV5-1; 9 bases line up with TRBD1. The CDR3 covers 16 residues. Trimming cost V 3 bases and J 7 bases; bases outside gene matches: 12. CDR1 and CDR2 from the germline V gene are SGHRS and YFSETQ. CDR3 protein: CASSSTLDRGSYTQYF. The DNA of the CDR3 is TGCGCCAGCAGCTCCACCCTGGACAGGGGTTCATATACGCAGTATTTT.

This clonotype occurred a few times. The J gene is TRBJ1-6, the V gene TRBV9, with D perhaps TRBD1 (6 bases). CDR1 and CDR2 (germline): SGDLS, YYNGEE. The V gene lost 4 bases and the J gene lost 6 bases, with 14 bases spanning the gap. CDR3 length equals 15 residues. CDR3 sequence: CASSPRDRLNSPLHF. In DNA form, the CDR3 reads TGTGCCAGCAGCCCTCGAGACAGGCTTAATTCACCCCTCCACTTT.

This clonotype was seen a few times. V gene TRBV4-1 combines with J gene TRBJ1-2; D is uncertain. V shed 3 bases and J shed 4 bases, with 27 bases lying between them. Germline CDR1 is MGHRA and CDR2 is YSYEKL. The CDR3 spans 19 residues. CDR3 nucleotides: TGCGCCAGCAGCCACCAACATTGGCAAGACGGGTCTGTTCTCTATGGCTACACCTTC. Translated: CASSHQHWQDGSVLYGYTF.

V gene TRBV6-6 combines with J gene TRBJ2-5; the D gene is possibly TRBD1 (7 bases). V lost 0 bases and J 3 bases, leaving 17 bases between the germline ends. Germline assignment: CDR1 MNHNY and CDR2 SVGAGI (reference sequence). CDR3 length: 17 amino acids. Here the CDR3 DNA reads TGTGCCAGCAGTTACTCAAACCCAGGGGGAGGTAAAGAGACCCAGTACTTC. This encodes CASSYSNPGGGKETQYF.

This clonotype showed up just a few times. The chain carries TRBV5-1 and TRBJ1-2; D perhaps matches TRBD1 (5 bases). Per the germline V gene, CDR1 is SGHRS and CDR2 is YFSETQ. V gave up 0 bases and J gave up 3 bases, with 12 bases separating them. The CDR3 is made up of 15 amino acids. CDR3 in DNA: TGCGCCAGCAGCTTGGACCCAGGGATCGACTATGGCTACACCTTC. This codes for CASSLDPGIDYGYTF.

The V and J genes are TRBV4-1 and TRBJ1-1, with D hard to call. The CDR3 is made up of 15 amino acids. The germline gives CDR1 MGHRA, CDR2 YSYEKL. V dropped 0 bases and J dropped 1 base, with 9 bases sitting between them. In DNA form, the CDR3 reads TGCGCCAGCAGCCAAGAAGAGACGGCGAACACTGAAGCTTTCTTT. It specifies CASSQEETANTEAFF.

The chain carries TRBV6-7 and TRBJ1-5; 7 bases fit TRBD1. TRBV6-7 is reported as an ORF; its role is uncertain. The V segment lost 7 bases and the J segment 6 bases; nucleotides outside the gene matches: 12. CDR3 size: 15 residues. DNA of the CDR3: TGTGCCAGCAATTCTCGACAGGGACGCGGTCAGCCCCAGCATTTT. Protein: CASNSRQGRGQPQHF.

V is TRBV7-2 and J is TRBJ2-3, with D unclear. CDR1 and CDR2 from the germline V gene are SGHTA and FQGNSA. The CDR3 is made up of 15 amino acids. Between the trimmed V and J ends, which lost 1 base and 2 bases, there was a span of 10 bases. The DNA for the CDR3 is TGTGCCAGCAGCTTAGTGGGGAATCCCACAGATACGCAGTATTTT. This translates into CASSLVGNPTDTQYF.

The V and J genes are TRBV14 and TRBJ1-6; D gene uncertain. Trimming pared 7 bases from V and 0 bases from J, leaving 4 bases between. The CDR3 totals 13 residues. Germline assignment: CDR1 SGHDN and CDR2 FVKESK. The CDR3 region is CASTGSYNSPLHF. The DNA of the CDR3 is TGTGCCAGCACCGGCTCCTATAATTCACCCCTCCACTTT. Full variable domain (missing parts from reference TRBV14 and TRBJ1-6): EAGVTQFPSHSVIEKGQTVTLRCDPISGHDNLYWYRRVMGKEIKFLLHFVKESKQDESGMPNNRFLAERTGGTYSTLKVQPAELEDSGVYFCASTGSYNSPLHFGNGTRLTVT.

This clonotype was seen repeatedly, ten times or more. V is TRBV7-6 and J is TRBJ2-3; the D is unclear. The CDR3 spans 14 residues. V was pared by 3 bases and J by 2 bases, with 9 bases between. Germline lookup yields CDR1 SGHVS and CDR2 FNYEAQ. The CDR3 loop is CASSFDTTTDTQYF. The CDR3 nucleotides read TGTGCCAGCAGCTTCGACACAACCACAGATACGCAGTATTTT.

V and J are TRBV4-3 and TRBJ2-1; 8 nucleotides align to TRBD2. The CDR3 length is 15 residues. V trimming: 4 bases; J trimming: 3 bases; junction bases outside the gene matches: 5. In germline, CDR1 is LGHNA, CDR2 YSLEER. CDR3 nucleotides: TGCGCCAGCAGCCGAGAGCGGGGGAACTACAATGAGCAGTTCTTC. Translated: CASSRERGNYNEQFF.

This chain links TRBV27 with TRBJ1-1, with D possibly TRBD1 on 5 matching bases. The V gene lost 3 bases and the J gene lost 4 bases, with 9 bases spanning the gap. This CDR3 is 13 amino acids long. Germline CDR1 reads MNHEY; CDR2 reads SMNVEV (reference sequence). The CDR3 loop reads CASSFSGGTEAFF. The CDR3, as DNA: TGTGCCAGCAGTTTCTCCGGGGGCACTGAAGCTTTCTTT.